The 13 T cell receptor beta chains listed next were all sequenced from one sample in a study of OX40 agonist ivuxolimab in advanced cancers. The assay was immunoSEQ multiplex PCR, and TCRdb's table has in-frame clones only and misses some. This table has 77,000 or so clones, more than 75% appearing once. The sample was CD4+ or CD8+ T cells sorted from blood, taken in a trial of the OX40 agonist ivuxolimab. These receptors originate from an adult with an advanced solid tumor such as melanoma, head and neck, liver or kidney cancer.

J is TRBJ2-3 and V is TRBV11-2; D unresolved. Germline-derived CDR1 and CDR2 are SGHAT and FQNNGV. The CDR3 totals 15 residues. Deletions cut 2 bases from V and 2 bases from J, with 11 bases between. CDR3: CASSLSHRPTDTQYF. DNA of the CDR3: TGTGCCAGCAGCTTAAGTCACAGACCCACAGATACGCAGTATTTT.

J is TRBJ2-3 and V is TRBV5-4; 16 bases align to TRBD2. Germline trimming cut 5 bases from V and 5 bases from J; bases unmatched to any gene: 11. CDR1 SGHNT and CDR2 YYREEE come from the germline V gene (reference sequence). The length of the CDR3 is 18 residues. The CDR3 DNA sequence: TGTGCCAGCAGGCCTCCGGGACTAGCGGGAGGGCGTATAGATACGCAGTATTTT. It translates to CASRPPGLAGGRIDTQYF.

The genes are TRBV30 and TRBJ1-6, with D unclear. Trimming removed 5 bases from V and 3 bases from J, with 8 bases in between. Per the germline V gene, CDR1 is GTSNPN and CDR2 is SVGIG (reference sequence). The CDR3 extends over 13 amino acids. This CDR3 reads CAWAEGYNSPLHF. DNA for the CDR3: TGTGCCTGGGCTGAGGGCTATAATTCACCCCTCCACTTT.

This rearrangement joins TRBV19 to TRBJ2-1; no reliable D call. The V gene's germline CDR1 is LNHDA and CDR2 SQIVND (reference sequence). Trimming shortened V by 6 bases and J by 5 bases, and 14 bases separated the two germline ends. The CDR3 totals 14 residues. This CDR3 is CASRARAFDNEQFF. The CDR3 DNA sequence: TGTGCCAGTAGGGCCCGGGCGTTCGACAATGAGCAGTTCTTC.

This sequence joins TRBV5-1 and TRBJ2-5, with D unresolved. The V gene's germline CDR1 is SGHRS and CDR2 YFSETQ. CDR3 size: 14 residues. V dropped 3 bases and J dropped 3 bases, with 12 bases sitting between them. CDR3 bases: TGCGCCAGCAGCTCGGGTCTCGGCGAAGAGACCCAGTACTTC. Amino acid sequence: CASSSGLGEETQYF. Drawing the rest from reference TRBV5-1 and TRBJ2-5, the complete variable domain is KAGVTQTPRYLIKTRGQQVTLSCSPISGHRSVSWYQQTPGQGLQFLFEYFSETQRNKGNFPGRFSGRQFSNSRSEMNVSTLELGDSALYLCASSSGLGEETQYFGPGTRLLVL.

The chain has TRBV12-5 and TRBJ2-7; a weak D match, TRBD2 (6 bases). The germline gives CDR1 LGHNT, CDR2 FRNRAP. This CDR3 has 14 amino acids. The ends were cut back, 2 bases at V and 5 bases at J, with 13 bases in the middle. In nucleotides, the CDR3 is TGTGCTAGTGGTTTGAGACTAGGCACGCACGAGCAGTACTTC. It codes for CASGLRLGTHEQYF.

This chain uses TRBV5-4 with TRBJ2-2, with TRBD1 identical over 8 bases. The CDR3 runs to 16 residues. Germline values: CDR1 SGHNT, CDR2 YYREEE (reference sequence). The V segment lost 0 bases and the J segment 2 bases; nucleotides outside the gene matches: 3. Here the CDR3 reads CASSLGAGGNTGELFF. In DNA, the CDR3 is TGTGCCAGCAGCTTGGGGGCAGGGGGCAACACCGGGGAGCTGTTTTTT. Looking up the rest from reference TRBV5-4 and TRBJ2-2 gives the full variable domain: ETGVTQSPTHLIKTRGQQVTLRCSSQSGHNTVSWYQQALGQGPQFIFQYYREEENGRGNFPPRFSGLQFPNYSSELNVNALELDDSALYLCASSLGAGGNTGELFFGEGSRLTVL.

The chain has TRBV7-9 and TRBJ1-1; perhaps TRBD1 as D (6 bases). The CDR3 extends over 13 amino acids. V shed 2 bases and J shed 9 bases, with 13 bases lying between them. CDR1 is SEHNR and CDR2 is FQNEAQ in the germline V gene (reference sequence). The CDR3 is CASSLSGDIQAFF. CDR3 bases: TGTGCCAGCAGCTTATCGGGGGACATTCAAGCTTTCTTT.

A few counts support this clone. V gene TRBV14 combines with J gene TRBJ2-3; D is ambiguous. The V gene's germline CDR1 is SGHDN and CDR2 FVKESK. V was trimmed by 1 base and J by 4 bases, leaving 15 bases between them. CDR3 length: 16 amino acids. The CDR3 reads CASSQVSSVIADTQYF. CDR3 in DNA: TGTGCCAGCAGCCAAGTCTCCAGTGTAATTGCAGATACGCAGTATTTT.

This chain connects TRBV6-1 to TRBJ1-1; possible D gene TRBD1, 6 bases. V dropped 6 bases and J dropped 1 base, with 9 bases sitting between them. The CDR3 contains 13 residues. CDR1 MNHNS and CDR2 SASEGT come from the germline V gene. The chain's CDR3 is CASRLGQNTEAFF. The CDR3 DNA reads as TGTGCCAGCAGATTGGGACAGAACACTGAAGCTTTCTTT.

V gene TRBV10-2 combines with J gene TRBJ2-7, with 12 positions matching TRBD2. Trimming took 9 bases from V and 7 from J; bases not matched to a gene: 16. Germline CDR1 and CDR2: WSHSY and SAAADI. The CDR3 covers 16 residues. The CDR3 DNA follows: TGCGCCAGTCAGACTAGCGGGAGCCATCGGGTGAGGGAGCAGTACTTC. Amino acid sequence: CASQTSGSHRVREQYF.

The chain employs TRBV6-6 and TRBJ2-1; D remains ambiguous. This CDR3 is built from 13 residues. Trimming left V 8 bases short and J 4 bases short, with 12 bases between. The V gene's germline CDR1 is MNHNY and CDR2 SVGAGI (reference sequence). The CDR3 DNA sequence: TGTGCCAGCGGCGCTTCCTTATACAATGAGCAGTTCTTC. Its translation: CASGASLYNEQFF.

The CDR3 DNA is TGTGCCAGCAGCAAAGGGCCACATCAGCCCCAGCATTTT. Protein product: CASSKGPHQPQHF. The rearrangement links TRBV27 to TRBJ1-5; D ambiguous. The germline gives CDR1 MNHEY, CDR2 SMNVEV (reference sequence). V was pared by 6 bases and J by 5 bases, with 11 bases between. This CDR3 contains 13 residues.